These 22 T cell receptor beta chains were sequenced from one sample in a study of cytomegalovirus exposure and HLA in healthy donors. 13 Jbeta primers and 60 Vbeta primers were used for the PCR. Sequencing used immunoSEQ multiplex PCR; TCRdb keeps in-frame clones, though not all of them. The table shows some 160,000 clones, with around 9.6% occurring only once. Source material: PBMCs. The receptors were sampled from a male donor in good health and CMV-seronegative.

Concerning this clone itself: Likely a read error: the CDR3 ends without its conserved phenylalanine or tryptophan. Because the CDR3's place on the DNA is in doubt, the DNA is left out and the CDR3 is given as listed by TCRdb. The genes are TRBV25-1 and TRBJ2-2; the table's D gene call, TRBD1, was not cross checked with the DNA. Counting both end residues, the CDR3 totals 14 amino acids. Germline CDR1 and CDR2: MGHDK and SYGVNS. The CDR3 sequence is CASSGQGDTGEMFL.

This clone was counted only a few times. The chain couples TRBV9 to TRBJ2-5; 8 bases fit TRBD2. V lost 0 bases, J lost 2 bases, and 3 bases stayed unmatched. The CDR3 sequence is 15 residues long. Germline assignment: CDR1 SGDLS and CDR2 YYNGEE. The CDR3 region is CASSVELADQETQYF. The CDR3 nucleotides are TGTGCCAGCAGCGTAGAACTAGCGGATCAAGAGACCCAGTACTTC.

As DNA, the CDR3 is TGTGCCAGCAGCTTGGGACAGGGACAAGAGACCCAGTACTTC. Translating it yields CASSLGQGQETQYF. The V gene is TRBV11-3, the J gene TRBJ2-5, with 9 bases identical to TRBD1. The CDR3 runs to 14 residues. Trimming cost V 3 bases and J 2 bases; bases outside gene matches: 1. The germline V gene has CDR1 SGHNT and CDR2 YENEEA. Supplemented by reference TRBV11-3 and TRBJ2-5, the full variable domain reads EAGVVQSPRYKIIEKKQPVAFWCNPISGHNTLYWYLQNLGQGPELLIRYENEEAVDDSQLPKDRFSAERLKGVDSTLKIQPAELGDSAVYLCASSLGQGQETQYFGPGTRLLVL.

This chain uses TRBV5-1 with TRBJ2-1, with D unclear. Germline V lookup: CDR1 SGHRS, CDR2 YFSETQ. Trimming took 2 bases from V and 8 from J, leaving 11 bases between them. This CDR3 has 13 amino acids. The CDR3 loop is CASSFETADEQFF. In nucleotides, the CDR3 is TGCGCCAGCAGCTTTGAGACGGCGGATGAGCAGTTCTTC.

The chain uses TRBV6-5 and TRBJ2-5, with a possible D match to TRBD1 (6 bases). The CDR3 runs 14 residues. Trimming shortened V by 0 bases and J by 4 bases, and 9 bases separated the two germline ends. Germline CDR1 is MNHEY and CDR2 is SVGAGI. The CDR3 sequence: CASSYSKGVETQYF. Here the CDR3 DNA reads TGTGCCAGCAGTTACTCTAAGGGGGTAGAGACCCAGTACTTC.

This chain connects TRBV7-9 to TRBJ2-1; 11 positions agree with TRBD2. The germline gives CDR1 SEHNR, CDR2 FQNEAQ (reference sequence). The CDR3 is made up of 16 amino acids. V was clipped by 5 bases and J by 4 bases; unmatched bases: 7. In nucleotides, the CDR3 is TGTGCCAGCAGCGGTCCCGGGACTAGCGGTTACAATGAGCAGTTCTTC. The encoded protein is CASSGPGTSGYNEQFF.

This clone was counted only a few times. J is TRBJ1-2 and V is TRBV28; D gene uncertain. Germline-derived CDR1 and CDR2 are MDHEN and SYDVKM. This CDR3 contains 13 residues. Deletions cut 4 bases from V and 4 bases from J, with 10 bases between. CDR3 in DNA: TGTGCCAGCAGTTACTCCGGGAGCTATGGCTACACCTTC. It is translated as CASSYSGSYGYTF.

There are a few counts of this clone. This chain connects TRBV5-1 to TRBJ2-7; possible D gene TRBD2, 6 bases. The CDR3 runs 14 residues. Per the germline V gene, CDR1 is SGHRS and CDR2 is YFSETQ. Trimming left V 3 bases short and J 3 bases short, with 13 bases between. The CDR3 is CASSSSAGIYEQYF. The CDR3 DNA reads as TGCGCCAGCAGCTCATCCGCGGGAATCTACGAGCAGTACTTC.

Comment on this clone: Relative to the germline gene, one junction end is altered; a read error may explain this. The chain recombines TRBV7-2 with TRBJ2-7; TRBD2 might be the D (6 bases). The CDR3 totals 12 residues. Germline V gene sequence: CDR1 SGHTA, CDR2 FQGNSA. The CDR3 bases are TGTGCCAGCAGCTGGGGGGACTCTCGTCGTATCTTC. This translates into CASSWGDSRRIF.

This clone has more than one count but fewer than ten. J is TRBJ1-1 and V is TRBV9, with D hard to call. This CDR3 comprises 13 residues. Per germline, CDR1 SGDLS and CDR2 YYNGEE. The ends were cut back, 1 base at V and 3 bases at J, with 7 bases in the middle. Here the CDR3 DNA reads TGTGCCAGCAGCGTAAATCCCTACACTGAAGCTTTCTTT. It is translated as CASSVNPYTEAFF.

The CDR3 sequence is CASSSLAGGGHEQFF. The CDR3 nucleotides read TGTGCCAGCAGTTCCCTAGCGGGGGGGGGCCATGAGCAGTTCTTC. The genes are TRBV2 and TRBJ2-1; the match to TRBD2 covers 12 bases. Germline V gene sequence: CDR1 SNHLY, CDR2 FYNNEI. This CDR3 has 15 residues. The trim removed 5 bases at V and 8 bases at J, leaving 7 bases unmatched.

This clone was picked up a small number of times. The chain carries TRBV9 and TRBJ2-7; TRBD2 matches at 7 bases. The CDR3 has 13 amino acids. CDR1 SGDLS and CDR2 YYNGEE come from the germline V gene. V shed 4 bases, J shed 5 bases, and the junction held 6 bases outside the gene matches. The CDR3 protein is CASSKGLSHEQYF. DNA of the CDR3: TGTGCCAGCAGCAAGGGACTAAGCCACGAGCAGTACTTC.

This clone was seen a handful of times. This chain joins TRBV6-5 and TRBJ1-5; 11 bases match TRBD1. The CDR3 loop spans 14 amino acids. After removal of 6 bases from V and 8 bases from J, the junction contained 6 bases not matched to a gene. CDR1 is MNHEY and CDR2 is SVGAGI in the germline V gene. CDR3 protein: CASSRTGGGEPQHF. For the CDR3, the DNA is TGTGCCAGCAGCCGGACAGGGGGCGGGGAGCCCCAGCATTTT.

This clone has only a few counts. The chain recombines TRBV6-6 with TRBJ2-3; 9 bases map to TRBD1. The germline V gene encodes CDR1 MNHNY and CDR2 SVGAGI (reference sequence). V dropped 0 bases and J dropped 6; count of bases not matched to a gene: 7. The CDR3 length is 16 residues. CDR3 in DNA: TGTGCCAGCAGTTACTCGAGGGGGACAGGGAGGGATACGCAGTATTTT. It translates to CASSYSRGTGRDTQYF.

This rearrangement joins TRBV4-2 to TRBJ2-2; 10 bases are a match to TRBD2. Per the germline V gene, CDR1 is LGHNA and CDR2 is YNFKEQ. V was pared by 0 bases and J by 6 bases, with 7 bases of the junction left unmatched. The CDR3 covers 17 residues. CDR3 DNA sequence: TGTGCCAGCAGCCAAGATCCGCCGGGACTAGCGTCCGGGGAGCTGTTTTTT. This codes for CASSQDPPGLASGELFF.

The chain is built from TRBV28 and TRBJ2-7; 12 nucleotides match TRBD2. Per the germline V gene, CDR1 is MDHEN and CDR2 is SYDVKM. After removal of 5 bases from V and 4 bases from J, the junction contained 6 bases not matched to a gene. This CDR3 contains 15 residues. CDR3 amino acids: CASSARTSGNYEQYF. CDR3 coding DNA: TGTGCCAGCAGTGCCAGGACTAGCGGGAATTACGAGCAGTACTTC.

Only a few counts were recorded for this clone. The chain employs TRBV30 and TRBJ1-2, with 8 bases fitting TRBD1. V lost 2 bases to trimming and J lost 7 bases; unmatched junction nucleotides: 12. This CDR3 has 15 residues. Germline V gene sequence: CDR1 GTSNPN, CDR2 SVGIG (reference sequence). CDR3 nucleotides: TGTGCCTGGAGTCCCCCGACAGGGGCGGAGAGTGGCTACACCTTC. Translating gives CAWSPPTGAESGYTF.

This clone has only a few counts. The V call is TRBV27, the J call TRBJ1-4; 7 positions agree with TRBD1. The ends lost 3 bases at V and 4 bases at J; junction bases unmatched: 5. From germline, CDR1 is MNHEY and CDR2 SMNVEV (reference sequence). The CDR3 covers 15 residues. CDR3 bases: TGTGCCAGCAGTTTCACAGGGGTTAGTAATGAAAAACTGTTTTTT. It yields the protein CASSFTGVSNEKLFF. Together with reference TRBV27 and TRBJ1-4, the CDR3 gives the full variable domain: EAQVTQNPRYLITVTGKKLTVTCSQNMNHEYMSWYRQDPGLGLRQIYYSMNVEVTDKGDVPEGYKVSRKEKRNFPLILESPSPNQTSLYFCASSFTGVSNEKLFFGSGTQLSVL.

This rearrangement joins TRBV25-1 to TRBJ2-2; no reliable D call. Trimming stripped 9 bases from V and 1 base from J, with 9 bases between. The CDR3 is made up of 13 amino acids. Germline CDR1 is MGHDK and CDR2 is SYGVNS. In nucleotides, the CDR3 is TGTGCCAGTCGGTCAGGGAACACCGGGGAGCTGTTTTTT. Translating gives CASRSGNTGELFF.

This chain joins TRBV13 and TRBJ1-3, with D maybe TRBD1 (6 bases). The germline CDR1 and CDR2 sequences are PRHDT and FYEKMQ (reference sequence). This CDR3 spans 14 amino acids. V lost 5 bases, J lost 7 bases, and 15 bases lay in between. CDR3: CASSPDRQGNTIYF. In DNA, the CDR3 is TGTGCCAGCAGCCCGGACCGTCAGGGGAACACCATATATTTT.

The chain employs TRBV7-2 and TRBJ2-3; possibly TRBD1 for D (5 bases). The CDR3 is made up of 16 amino acids. The V end lost 4 bases, the J end lost 0 bases, and 14 bases lay between the germline ends. Germline V gene data show CDR1 as SGHTA and CDR2 as FQGNSA. This chain's CDR3 is CASSYDRVTSTDTQYF. DNA for the CDR3: TGTGCCAGCAGCTATGACAGAGTAACTAGCACAGATACGCAGTATTTT.

This clone has only a few counts. The limits of the CDR3 on the DNA are not certain, so only TCRdb's listed CDR3 is given. The chain has TRBV21-1 and TRBJ2-7; the D call TRBD1 from the table was never checked on the DNA. TRBV21-1 is classified as a pseudogene. The CDR3 contains 16 residues when both ends are counted. The CDR3 spells CASKIQVGTGTIEQYF.